The 5 T cell receptor beta chains reported below all come from one sample, sequenced in a study of cytomegalovirus exposure and HLA in healthy donors. 13 Jbeta primers and 60 Vbeta primers were used for the PCR. Data came from immunoSEQ multiplex PCR; TCRdb stores just in-frame clones and leaves some out. In the table there are roughly 180,000 clones, 75% to 85% of which are singletons. Sequencing used PBMCs. The origin of the receptors is a woman aged 55-69 years in good health and CMV-seropositive.

This clone appeared a few times. The chain links TRBV6-6 to TRBJ1-2, with 9 nucleotides matching TRBD1. The germline gives CDR1 MNHNY, CDR2 SVGAGI (reference sequence). V lost 7 bases and J lost 0; bases outside the gene matches: 6. The CDR3 has 15 residues. The CDR3 loop is CASKKQGATNYGYTF. CDR3 DNA sequence: TGTGCCAGCAAGAAACAGGGGGCTACTAACTATGGCTACACCTTC.

The genes are TRBV4-2 and TRBJ2-1, with D perhaps matching TRBD1 (5 bases). The V end was cut by 0 bases, the J end by 5 bases, with 11 bases between. This CDR3 contains 15 residues. Germline CDR1 LGHNA, CDR2 YNFKEQ. The CDR3 spells CASSQEGVEDNEQFF. The DNA for the CDR3 is TGTGCCAGCAGCCAAGAAGGGGTTGAGGACAATGAGCAGTTCTTC.

This clone was counted only a few times. The chain has TRBV19 and TRBJ2-1, with 10 positions matching TRBD2. This CDR3 contains 16 residues. Germline V gene sequence: CDR1 LNHDA, CDR2 SQIVND (reference sequence). Trimming took 4 bases from V and 4 from J; bases not matched to a gene: 7. CDR3 in DNA: TGTGCCAGTAGTACCCAAGTAGCGGGGGGATACAATGAGCAGTTCTTC. Translating gives CASSTQVAGGYNEQFF. The whole variable domain, remainder taken from reference TRBV19 and TRBJ2-1, is DGGITQSPKYLFRKEGQNVTLSCEQNLNHDAMYWYRQDPGQGLRLIYYSQIVNDFQKGDIAEGYSVSREKKESFPLTVTSAQKNPTAFYLCASSTQVAGGYNEQFFGPGTRLTVL.

The rearrangement uses TRBV19 and TRBJ1-1; D gene unclear. The germline gives CDR1 LNHDA, CDR2 SQIVND (reference sequence). V shed 8 bases and J shed 0 bases, with 7 bases lying between them. This CDR3 is built from 12 residues. Here the CDR3 DNA reads TGTGCCAGTGCGAGGCTGAACACTGAAGCTTTCTTT. This gives the protein CASARLNTEAFF.

J is TRBJ2-1 and V is TRBV5-4; D is possibly TRBD2 (6 bases). V dropped 4 bases and J dropped 0 bases, with 17 bases sitting between them. The CDR3 is made up of 17 amino acids. Germline CDR1 SGHNT, CDR2 YYREEE (reference sequence). The CDR3 nucleotides read TGTGCCAGCAGCCCTAGGGAGCGGGCAAGCTCCTACAATGAGCAGTTCTTC. Encoded protein: CASSPRERASSYNEQFF.